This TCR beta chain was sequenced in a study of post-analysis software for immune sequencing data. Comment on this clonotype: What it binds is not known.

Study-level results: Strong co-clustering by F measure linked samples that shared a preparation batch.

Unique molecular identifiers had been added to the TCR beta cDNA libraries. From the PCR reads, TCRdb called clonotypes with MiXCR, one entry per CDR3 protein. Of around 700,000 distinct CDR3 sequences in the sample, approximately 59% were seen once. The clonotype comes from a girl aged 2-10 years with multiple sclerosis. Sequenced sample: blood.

CDR3 in amino acids: CASSLAFLGEQYF. The DNA of the CDR3 is TGTGCCAGCAGCTTAGCGTTCCTCGGCGAGCAGTACTTC. The gene calls are TRBV5-6 and TRBJ2-7, with D uncertain. V was cut by 2 bases and J by 6 bases, with 12 bases left in between. The length of the CDR3 is 13 residues. Germline V CDR1 and CDR2: SGHDT, YYEEEE. The variable domain in full, with the rest retrieved from reference TRBV5-6 and TRBJ2-7, is DAGVTQSPTHLIKTRGQQVTLRCSPKSGHDTVSWYQQALGQGPQFIFQYYEEEERQRGNFPDRFSGHQFPNYSSELNVNALLLGDSALYLCASSLAFLGEQYFGPGTRLTVT.